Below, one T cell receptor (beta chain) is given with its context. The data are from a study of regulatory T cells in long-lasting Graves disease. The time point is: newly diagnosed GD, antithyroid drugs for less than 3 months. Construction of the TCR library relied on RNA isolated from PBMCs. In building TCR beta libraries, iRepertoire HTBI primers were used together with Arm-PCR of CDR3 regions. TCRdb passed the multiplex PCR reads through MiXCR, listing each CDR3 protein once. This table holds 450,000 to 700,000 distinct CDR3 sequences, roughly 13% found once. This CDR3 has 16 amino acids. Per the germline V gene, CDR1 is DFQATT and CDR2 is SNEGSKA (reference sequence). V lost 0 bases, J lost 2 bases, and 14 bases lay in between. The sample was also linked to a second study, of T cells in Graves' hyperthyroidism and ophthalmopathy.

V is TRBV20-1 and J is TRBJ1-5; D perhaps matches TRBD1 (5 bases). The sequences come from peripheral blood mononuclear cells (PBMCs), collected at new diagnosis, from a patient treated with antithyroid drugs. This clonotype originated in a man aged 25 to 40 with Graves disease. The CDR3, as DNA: TGCAGTGCTAGAGATTTTCGGGGCCCTGGCAATCAGCCCCAGCATTTT. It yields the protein CSARDFRGPGNQPQHF.